These 9 T cell receptor beta chains came from one sample sequenced in a study of blood T cells in healthy people across ages. A sample-barcoded 5' primer and a J-beta primer mix were used in a second PCR of roughly 6 to 12 cycles. TCRdb processed the 5' RACE reads anew with MiXCR; each CDR3 protein has one entry. The profile shows approximately 800,000 distinct CDR3 sequences, about 37% of them singletons. Material for sequencing was blood. The receptors here all came from a man aged 18 to 29 in good health.

A note on this clonotype: Sequence at one end of the junction differs from germline and may be a read error. The chain is built from TRBV6-9 and TRBJ1-5; possible D gene TRBD1, 5 bases. Germline values: CDR1 MNHGY, CDR2 SVAAGI. The CDR3 extends over 12 amino acids. CDR3 amino acids: CAGSYCQGPQHF. The DNA for the CDR3 is TGTGCCGGCAGTTATTGTCAGGGACCCCAGCATTTT.

Ten or more counts support this clonotype. The gene calls are TRBV12-3 or TRBV12-4 and TRBJ2-4; 10 positions agree with TRBD1. Germline trimming cut 2 bases from V and 7 bases from J; bases unmatched to any gene: 5. The CDR3 sequence is 15 residues long. CDR3 loop: CASSLRGQGFNIQYF. CDR3 sequence (DNA): TGTGCCAGCAGTTTAAGGGGACAGGGGTTTAACATTCAGTACTTC.

This clonotype was counted between two and nine times. J is TRBJ1-2 and V is TRBV5-5; possibly TRBD1 for D (5 bases). Germline lookup yields CDR1 SGHKS and CDR2 YYEKEE (reference sequence). The CDR3 contains 14 residues. V shed 0 bases and J shed 8 bases, with 14 bases lying between them. The CDR3 region has the DNA TGTGCCAGCAGCTTGGTTGGGGCAGGGAGAGGCTACACCTTC. Translation gives CASSLVGAGRGYTF.

There are a few counts of this clonotype. This sequence joins TRBV4-2 and TRBJ2-2; 10 bases line up with TRBD2. Germline values: CDR1 LGHNA, CDR2 YNFKEQ. J gave up 0 bases and V 1 base, and 14 bases lay outside the gene matches. The CDR3 sequence is 21 residues long. The chain's CDR3 is CASSQGELRTSGISNTGELFF. The CDR3 DNA reads as TGTGCCAGCAGCCAAGGGGAGCTCAGGACTAGCGGTATATCGAACACCGGGGAGCTGTTTTTT.

V is TRBV20-1 and J is TRBJ2-5, with 7 bases identical to TRBD2. The CDR3 sequence is 16 residues long. In germline, CDR1 is DFQATT, CDR2 SNEGSKA (reference sequence). The CDR3 region has the DNA TGCAGCGCCCCCTGGAATCGGGACTACCACCAAGAGACCCAGTACTTC. Encoded protein: CSAPWNRDYHQETQYF.

Ten or more counts support this clonotype. This may be a read error, as it is one base from a much larger clone. This chain links TRBV12-3 or TRBV12-4 with TRBJ1-1; perhaps TRBD1 as D (5 bases). Trimming took off 4 bases at V and 7 bases at J, with 13 bases between the two ends. This CDR3 spans 13 amino acids. CDR3 DNA sequence: TGTGCCAGCAGTTGGGGGGGACGGAGTGAAGCTTTCTTT. It codes for CASSWGGRSEAFF.

The rearrangement links TRBV4-1 to TRBJ2-5; weak D call: TRBD1 (5 bases). CDR3 length equals 15 residues. V gave up 2 bases and J gave up 1 base, with 11 bases separating them. Per the germline V gene, CDR1 is MGHRA and CDR2 is YSYEKL. The CDR3 coding sequence is TGCGCCAGCAGCCAACCTGAAAGGGGCCAAGAGACCCAGTACTTC. It translates to CASSQPERGQETQYF.

The chain recombines TRBV5-5 with TRBJ1-4, with TRBD1 matching over 7 bases. Germline lookup yields CDR1 SGHKS and CDR2 YYEKEE (reference sequence). The CDR3 is 14 amino acids. V lost 3 bases to trimming and J lost 7 bases; unmatched junction nucleotides: 6. The CDR3 nucleotides are TGTGCCAGCAGCTCAGCAGGGACAGCTGAAAAACTGTTTTTT. Translating gives CASSSAGTAEKLFF.

The chain is built from TRBV7-9 and TRBJ1-2, with D possibly matching TRBD1 (5 bases). This CDR3 has 14 residues. With 4 bases removed from V and 5 bases from J, the gap between germline ends came to 14 bases. Germline loops: CDR1 SEHNR, CDR2 FQNEAQ (reference sequence). The CDR3 DNA reads TGTGCCAGCAGCTCCGGGGCAGGGTTATATGGCTACACCTTC. It codes for CASSSGAGLYGYTF.